This T cell receptor beta chain appears in the sequencing data of a study of blood T cell repertoires in COVID-19. Study-level information: Samples came from the United States, Italy and Spain, spanning acute and convalescent COVID-19.

Germline CDR1 reads SEHNR; CDR2 reads FQNEAQ (reference sequence). This CDR3 region has 16 residues. V shed 1 base, J shed 7 bases, and the junction held 8 bases outside the gene matches. Seattle patients were enrolled while actively infected and followed longitudinally. The sample holds one count of this clone. In the original analysis: Using reference gene primer amplification, nucleated cell counts were estimated. TCRdb keeps only in-frame clones here, not all; method: immunoSEQ multiplex PCR. That table is the source of V, J and clone size, and D and trimming were worked out from the DNA. The sample has approximately 440,000 clones; approximately 89% are singletons.

The J gene is TRBJ2-7, the V gene TRBV7-9; 12 nucleotides agree with TRBD1. The sequencing input was peripheral blood. This receptor was identified in a woman aged 45-60 years with COVID-19, enrolled during active disease. This chain's CDR3 is CASSLVGTGGSREQYF. The CDR3 DNA reads TGTGCCAGCAGCTTAGTTGGGACAGGGGGCAGTCGGGAGCAGTACTTC.